Each of the 19 T cell receptor beta chains below was sequenced from the same sample in a study of blood T cell repertoires in COVID-19. Assay: immunoSEQ multiplex PCR; the TCRdb copy retains only in-frame clones and omits some. Here the sample spans 300,000 to 350,000 clones, over 70% being singletons. The specimen sequenced was PBMCs or T cells enriched from blood (not recorded which). The receptors were gathered from a man aged 25 to 45 who had recovered from COVID-19.

V is TRBV21-1 and J is TRBJ2-3; the tabulated D call, TRBD1, remains unverified against the DNA. TRBV21-1 is annotated as a pseudogene. This CDR3 has 13 amino acids. CDR3 region: CASDRGSADTQYF. The CDR3 nucleotides read TGTGCCAGCGACAGGGGGAGTGCAGATACGCAGTATTTT.

The chain uses TRBV30 and TRBJ2-5, with 9 bases matching TRBD2. CDR1 and CDR2 (germline): GTSNPN, SVGIG (reference sequence). The CDR3 totals 14 residues. Trimming took 4 bases from V and 2 from J; bases not matched to a gene: 5. The CDR3 nucleotides read TGTGCCTGGAACCCGGGACTAGCTCAAGAGACCCAGTACTTC. Its translation is CAWNPGLAQETQYF.

The genes are TRBV30 and TRBJ1-5; D possibly corresponds to TRBD1 (6 bases). This CDR3 spans 14 amino acids. Germline CDR1 is GTSNPN and CDR2 is SVGIG (reference sequence). Deletions cut 5 bases from V and 8 bases from J, with 19 bases between. The CDR3 protein is CAWAPGHRMEPQHF. The DNA of the CDR3 is TGTGCCTGGGCACCGGGACACCGAATGGAGCCCCAGCATTTT.

The chain couples TRBV28 to TRBJ2-6, with a possible D match to TRBD1 (6 bases). Looked up from germline, CDR1 is MDHEN and CDR2 is SYDVKM. V was clipped by 5 bases and J by 10 bases, with 15 bases between them. CDR3 length: 14 residues. CDR3 amino acids: CASSGRGRYNVLTF. For the CDR3, the DNA is TGTGCCAGCAGTGGCAGGGGAAGGTATAACGTCCTGACTTTC.

The chain employs TRBV3-1 (or the pseudogene TRBV3-2) and TRBJ1-6, with 7 bases lining up with TRBD1. This CDR3 spans 15 amino acids. Germline lookup yields CDR1 LGHDT and CDR2 YNNKEL (reference sequence). With V trimmed by 4 bases and J by 3 bases, 3 bases remained unmatched. The CDR3 sequence: CASSPRDSYNSPLHF. The CDR3, as DNA: TGTGCCAGCAGCCCCCGGGACAGCTATAATTCACCCCTCCACTTT.

CDR3 DNA: TGTGCCAGCAGTCCCTCAGGGAGCAATCAGCCCCAGCATTTT. Its translation is CASSPSGSNQPQHF. The V and J genes are TRBV2 and TRBJ1-5, with D possibly TRBD1 on 5 matching bases. Germline V lookup: CDR1 SNHLY, CDR2 FYNNEI. The V end was cut by 5 bases, the J end by 1 base, with 9 bases between. The CDR3 runs to 14 residues.

This clone turned up a few times. J is TRBJ1-4 and V is TRBV6-2 or TRBV6-3; D ambiguous. The CDR3 is 15 amino acids. In germline, CDR1 is MNHEY, CDR2 SVGEGT. The V gene lost 6 bases and the J gene lost 8 bases, with 19 bases spanning the gap. CDR3 sequence reads: CASSSVRRVGEKLFF. The DNA of the CDR3 is TGTGCCAGCAGCTCCGTAAGGAGGGTTGGAGAAAAACTGTTTTTT.

The V gene is TRBV7-2, the J gene TRBJ2-7; TRBD2 aligns across 7 bases. This CDR3 spans 11 amino acids. The germline V gene encodes CDR1 SGHTA and CDR2 FQGNSA. The V segment lost 4 bases and the J segment 9 bases; nucleotides outside the gene matches: 3. The CDR3 here is CASSSGLWQYF. The CDR3 DNA reads TGTGCCAGCAGCTCGGGACTATGGCAGTACTTC.

The genes are TRBV6-5 and TRBJ1-1; 8 bases fit TRBD1. Trimming removed 10 bases from V and 1 base from J; junction bases left unmatched: 5. The CDR3 loop spans 13 amino acids. Germline CDR1 is MNHEY and CDR2 is SVGAGI. The CDR3 protein is CATGQGWNTEAFF. In DNA form, the CDR3 reads TGTGCCACCGGACAGGGATGGAACACTGAAGCTTTCTTT.

The chain carries TRBV3-1 (or the pseudogene TRBV3-2) and TRBJ1-4; D is unresolved. Germline CDR1 reads LGHDT; CDR2 reads YNNKEL (reference sequence). Trimming cost V 4 bases and J 0 bases, with 12 bases left between them. This CDR3 is built from 16 residues. The CDR3 DNA sequence: TGTGCCAGCAGCCCCACAGCAGTTGCAACTAATGAAAAACTGTTTTTT. It translates to CASSPTAVATNEKLFF.

V usage is TRBV2 and J usage is TRBJ2-3; TRBD2 agrees at 12 bases. Trimming at V came to 6 bases and at J to 7 bases, leaving 8 bases not matched to a gene. The CDR3 contains 15 residues. The germline V gene encodes CDR1 SNHLY and CDR2 FYNNEI. CDR3 sequence: CASSPASGGANTQYF. As DNA, the CDR3 is TGTGCCAGCAGCCCGGCTAGCGGGGGGGCGAATACGCAGTATTTT.

This clone showed up just once. The chain is built from TRBV2 and TRBJ2-3, with TRBD1 matching 11 bases. Losses at the gene ends were 3 bases for V and 5 bases for J; bases not matched to a gene: 7. Germline lookup yields CDR1 SNHLY and CDR2 FYNNEI. CDR3 length: 16 residues. This CDR3 reads CASSDSGTGGVDTQYF. The DNA of the CDR3 is TGTGCCAGCAGTGATTCAGGGACAGGGGGGGTAGATACGCAGTATTTT.

The chain couples TRBV5-1 to TRBJ1-1; 10 nucleotides match TRBD1. The CDR3 totals 17 residues. The germline V gene encodes CDR1 SGHRS and CDR2 YFSETQ. With V trimmed by 0 bases and J by 3 bases, 8 bases remained unmatched. CDR3 sequence: CASSLATGGQWDTEAFF. CDR3 nucleotide sequence: TGCGCCAGCAGCTTGGCGACAGGGGGCCAATGGGACACTGAAGCTTTCTTT. Complete variable domain (other parts from reference TRBV5-1 and TRBJ1-1): KAGVTQTPRYLIKTRGQQVTLSCSPISGHRSVSWYQQTPGQGLQFLFEYFSETQRNKGNFPGRFSGRQFSNSRSEMNVSTLELGDSALYLCASSLATGGQWDTEAFFGQGTRLTVV.

The chain joins TRBV5-4 to TRBJ2-5; perhaps TRBD1 as D (6 bases). The CDR3 runs 14 residues. The germline gives CDR1 SGHNT, CDR2 YYREEE (reference sequence). Trimming stripped 4 bases from V and 1 base from J, with 11 bases between. The DNA for the CDR3 is TGTGCCAGCAGCGCGAGGGGGACCCAAGAGACCCAGTACTTC. This gives the protein CASSARGTQETQYF.

The chain employs TRBV28 and TRBJ2-2; the D gene is possibly TRBD2 (7 bases). Trimming cost V 1 base and J 5 bases, with 11 bases left between them. The CDR3 is 15 residues long. Germline-derived CDR1 and CDR2 are MDHEN and SYDVKM. The CDR3 sequence is CASSLSGGRTGELFF. DNA of the CDR3: TGTGCCAGCAGTTTATCGGGGGGCCGGACCGGGGAGCTGTTTTTT.

The chain joins TRBV18 to TRBJ2-3, with a possible D match to TRBD2 (7 bases). The CDR3 is 14 residues long. Germline lookup yields CDR1 KGHSH and CDR2 LQKENI. Between the trimmed V and J ends, which lost 3 bases and 3 bases, there was a span of 10 bases. This CDR3 reads CASSPRGATDTQYF. Here the CDR3 DNA reads TGTGCCAGCTCACCTCGGGGGGCGACAGATACGCAGTATTTT.

The V and J genes are TRBV6-5 and TRBJ1-5; possibly TRBD1 for D (5 bases). The CDR3 totals 14 residues. V lost 0 bases to trimming and J lost 4 bases, with 7 bases between them. CDR1 is MNHEY and CDR2 is SVGAGI in the germline V gene. The chain's CDR3 is CASSYSAGNQPQHF. DNA of the CDR3: TGTGCCAGCAGTTACTCGGCAGGGAATCAGCCCCAGCATTTT.

V and J are TRBV28 and TRBJ2-7; D gene uncertain. This CDR3 region has 17 residues. Per the germline V gene, CDR1 is MDHEN and CDR2 is SYDVKM. V shed 5 bases and J shed 3 bases, with 23 bases lying between them. The CDR3 DNA reads as TGTGCCAGCAGTGAGCCCCACACAGAATCTGAATTCTACGAGCAGTACTTC. Amino acid sequence: CASSEPHTESEFYEQYF.

The chain has TRBV7-9 and TRBJ2-7, with no clear D. Germline V gene data show CDR1 as SEHNR and CDR2 as FQNEAQ (reference sequence). CDR3 length: 14 residues. V was trimmed by 5 bases and J by 2 bases, leaving 13 bases between them. DNA of the CDR3: TGTGCCAGCAGCCCAGAGGCACTTCCCTACGAGCAGTACTTC. Protein product: CASSPEALPYEQYF.